This T cell receptor beta chain stems from a study of shared clonotypes between healthy human individuals. Overall study context: Each donor's CD8 memory used one plate, CD8 naive two, each CD4 subset three.

Whole-study results and caveats: Clonotypes not shared had lower generation probabilities than those common to all four donors.

A word on this clone: What it recognizes is unknown.

CD45RO-negative, CCR7-positively selected cells formed the naive CD8 fraction, excluding terminally differentiated effector memory CD45RA+ cells. Adults of Caucasian background living in Nashville, Tennessee made up all donors. Libraries were prepared by immunoSEQ multiplex PCR; TCRdb keeps only in-frame clonotypes and omits some of them. Of some 2,100,000 clones in the sample, 85% to 95% were seen once. The CDR3 is made up of 15 amino acids. V was trimmed by 4 bases and J by 2 bases, leaving 15 bases between them. This receptor was identified in a young man in good health. Some clones in this sample may be carry-over from other donors' samples. The chain links TRBV23-1 to TRBJ2-7; possibly TRBD2 for D (6 bases). TRBV23-1 is designated an ORF whose function remains uncertain. Sequenced: naive CD8+ T cells from PBMCs. DNA of the CDR3: TGCGCCAGCAGTCCTACGTCGGAGGGGCCCTACGAGCAGTACTTC. It is translated as CASSPTSEGPYEQYF.